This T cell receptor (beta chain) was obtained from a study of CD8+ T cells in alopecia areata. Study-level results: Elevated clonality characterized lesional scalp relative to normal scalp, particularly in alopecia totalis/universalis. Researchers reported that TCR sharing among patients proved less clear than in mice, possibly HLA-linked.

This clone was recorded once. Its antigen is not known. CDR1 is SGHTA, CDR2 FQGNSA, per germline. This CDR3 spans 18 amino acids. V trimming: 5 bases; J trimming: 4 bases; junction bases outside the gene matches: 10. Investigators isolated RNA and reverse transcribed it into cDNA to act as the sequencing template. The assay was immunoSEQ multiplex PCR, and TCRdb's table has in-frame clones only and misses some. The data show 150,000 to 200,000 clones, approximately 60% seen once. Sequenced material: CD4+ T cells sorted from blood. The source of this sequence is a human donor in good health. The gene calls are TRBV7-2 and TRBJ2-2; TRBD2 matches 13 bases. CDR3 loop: CASSPGLAGAWGTGELFF. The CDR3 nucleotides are TGTGCCAGCAGCCCAGGACTAGCGGGAGCCTGGGGCACCGGGGAGCTGTTTTTT.